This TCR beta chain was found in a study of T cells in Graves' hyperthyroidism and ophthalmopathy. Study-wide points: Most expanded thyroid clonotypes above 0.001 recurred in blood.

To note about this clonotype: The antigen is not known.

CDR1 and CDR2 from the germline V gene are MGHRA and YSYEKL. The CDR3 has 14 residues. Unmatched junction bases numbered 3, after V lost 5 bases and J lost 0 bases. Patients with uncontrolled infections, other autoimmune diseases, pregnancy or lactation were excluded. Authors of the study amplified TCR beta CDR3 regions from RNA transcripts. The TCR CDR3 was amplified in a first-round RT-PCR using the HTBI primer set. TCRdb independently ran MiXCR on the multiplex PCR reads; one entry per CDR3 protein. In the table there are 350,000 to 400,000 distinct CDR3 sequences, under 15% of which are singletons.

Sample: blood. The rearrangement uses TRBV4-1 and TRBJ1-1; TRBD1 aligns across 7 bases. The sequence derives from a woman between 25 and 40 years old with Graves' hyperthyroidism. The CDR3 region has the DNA TGCGCCAGCAGCACCGGACAGGTGAACACTGAAGCTTTCTTT. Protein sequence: CASSTGQVNTEAFF.